The text below deals with one T cell receptor beta chain. The antigen remains undetermined. Free of recent acute infections or vaccinations, the donors were healthy HIV-negative adults. V lost 4 bases and J 4 bases, leaving 5 bases between the germline ends. The CDR3 is made up of 10 amino acids. Per the germline V gene, CDR1 is SQVTM and CDR2 is ANQGSEA. Data came from immunoSEQ multiplex PCR; TCRdb stores just in-frame clones and leaves some out. The sample shows more than 450,000 clones, more than 65% of them seen only once. These data come from a study of shared clonotypes between healthy human individuals. Overall study context: A couple of female and three male donors aged 18 to 49 were enrolled. Findings of the study overall: An expected dependence of interdonor clonotype sharing on sequencing depth was noted. With few donors, the genetic and exposure-history diversity represented was limited.

This rearrangement joins TRBV29-1 to TRBJ2-7; the D is unclear. The TCR comes from a woman in her forties in good health. Some clones in this sample may be carry-over from other donors' samples. Sequenced sample: PBMCs. DNA for the CDR3: TGCAGCGTTGGGAATTACGAGCAGTACTTC. It encodes CSVGNYEQYF.